This T cell receptor (beta chain) emerged from a study of CD8 T cells in Susac syndrome. Random hexamers served to reverse transcribe about 0.5 to 1 ug RNA. By means of immunoSEQ multiplex PCR, TCR beta CDR3 spanning 54 Vbeta and 13 Jbeta underwent amplification. A single record per CDR3 protein comes from TCRdb applying MiXCR to the immunoSEQ multiplex PCR reads. The sample yields some 100,000 distinct CDR3 sequences, approximately 90% seen once. Notes on the study in general: The study's TCR sequencing and HLA analysis covered a relatively small number of individuals, and the study acknowledged this.

As for this clonotype: Its target is not known.

Sequencing of TCR beta drew on CD8+ and CD4+ T cells from blood. While CD8+ and CD4+ T cells were isolated negatively, TEMRA cells were enriched by FACS. This CDR3 is 14 amino acids long. Trimming stripped 0 bases from V and 1 base from J, with 6 bases between. CDR1 is LGHNA and CDR2 is YSLEER in the germline V gene. This receptor was obtained from a human donor in good health. The V gene is TRBV4-3, the J gene TRBJ2-5; tentatively, D is TRBD2 (6 bases). Sequenced input: CD8+ T cells from PBMCs. DNA for the CDR3: TGCGCCAGCAGCCAAGAGCGGGGCCAAGAGACCCAGTACTTC. Residues: CASSQERGQETQYF.